This T cell receptor beta chain was obtained from a study of T cell responses to AZD1222 COVID-19 vaccine. Trimming took 0 bases from V and 9 from J, leaving 12 bases between them. Germline loops: CDR1 ENHRY, CDR2 SYGVKD. The CDR3 is 14 amino acids. Here immunoSEQ multiplex PCR was the method, and the copy in TCRdb shows in-frame clones only, minus some. The sample holds 130,000 to 150,000 clones, 90% seen once. This TCR was sampled from an adult in good health. The chain recombines TRBV10-3 with TRBJ1-3, with a weak D call TRBD1 (5 bases). Specimen: peripheral blood, collected on day 0 of AZD1222 vaccination. CDR3 bases: TGTGCCATCAGTGAGTCGGGGGACCTCTCCACCATATATTTT. It encodes CAISESGDLSTIYF.